Included here is one TCR beta chain sequence, with context. Its antigen is unidentified. These data belong to a study of T-cell memory formation after mild COVID-19. Overall study findings and caveats: Cross-reactive memory apparently joined, as some responding clones appeared in pre-infection memory.

Germline trimming cut 1 base from V and 0 bases from J; bases unmatched to any gene: 15. This CDR3 is built from 21 residues. TCRdb reprocessed the 5' RACE reads via MiXCR and lists one record per CDR3 protein. In the table there are just under 150,000 distinct CDR3 sequences, around 21% of which are singletons. What was sequenced was PBMCs or a T cell subset sorted from them (not recorded which). V and J are TRBV12-3 or TRBV12-4 and TRBJ2-6; TRBD1 matches at 7 bases. The receptor was isolated from an adult woman who had mild COVID-19 (a few samples of this study predate the infection). Cell type and time point are not known. CDR3 amino acids: CASSLGGGRRGHSSGANVLTF. In DNA form, the CDR3 reads TGTGCCAGCAGTTTAGGGGGTGGTAGAAGGGGGCACAGCTCTGGGGCCAACGTCCTGACTTTC.